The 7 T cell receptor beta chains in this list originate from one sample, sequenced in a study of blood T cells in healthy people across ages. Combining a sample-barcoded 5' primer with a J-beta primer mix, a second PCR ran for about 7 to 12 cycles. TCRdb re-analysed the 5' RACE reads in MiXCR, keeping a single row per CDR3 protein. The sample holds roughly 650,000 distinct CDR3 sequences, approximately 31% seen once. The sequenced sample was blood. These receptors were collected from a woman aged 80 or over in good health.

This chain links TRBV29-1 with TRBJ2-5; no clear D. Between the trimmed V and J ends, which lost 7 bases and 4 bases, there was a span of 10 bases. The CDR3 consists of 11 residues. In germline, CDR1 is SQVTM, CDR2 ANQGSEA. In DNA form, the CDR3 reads TGCAGCGCATTTGATCCAGAGACCCAGTACTTC. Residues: CSAFDPETQYF.

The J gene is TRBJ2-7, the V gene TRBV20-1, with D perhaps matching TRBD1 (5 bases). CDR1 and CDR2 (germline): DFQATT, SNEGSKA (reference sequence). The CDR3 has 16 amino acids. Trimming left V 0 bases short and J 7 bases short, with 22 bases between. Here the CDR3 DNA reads TGCAGTGCTAGAGATGACGGCAGGGCATATCGGAATGAGCAGTACTTC. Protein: CSARDDGRAYRNEQYF.

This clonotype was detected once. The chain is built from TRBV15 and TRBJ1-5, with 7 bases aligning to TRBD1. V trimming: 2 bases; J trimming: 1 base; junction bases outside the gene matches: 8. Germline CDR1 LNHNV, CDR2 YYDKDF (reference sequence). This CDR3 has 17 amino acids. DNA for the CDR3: TGTGCCACCAGCAGAAAGCGGGACAGTCTAAGCAATCAGCCCCAGCATTTT. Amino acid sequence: CATSRKRDSLSNQPQHF.

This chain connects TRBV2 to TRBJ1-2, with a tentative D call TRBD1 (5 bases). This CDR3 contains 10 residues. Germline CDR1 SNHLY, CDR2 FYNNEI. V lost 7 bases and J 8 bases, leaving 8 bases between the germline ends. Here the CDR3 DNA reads TGTGCCAGCAAGGGGATCGGCTACACCTTC. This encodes CASKGIGYTF.

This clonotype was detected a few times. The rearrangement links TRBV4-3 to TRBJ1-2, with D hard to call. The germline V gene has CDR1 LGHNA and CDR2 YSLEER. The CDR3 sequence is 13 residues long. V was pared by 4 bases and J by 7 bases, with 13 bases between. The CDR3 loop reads CASSLNTGGGYTF. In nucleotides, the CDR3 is TGCGCCAGCAGCCTCAACACGGGAGGTGGCTACACCTTC.

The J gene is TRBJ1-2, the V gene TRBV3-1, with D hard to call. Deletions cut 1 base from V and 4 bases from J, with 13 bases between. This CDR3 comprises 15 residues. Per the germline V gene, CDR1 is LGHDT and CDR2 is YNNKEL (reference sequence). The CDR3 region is CASSQAPDLAYGYTF. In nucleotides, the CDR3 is TGTGCCAGCAGCCAAGCCCCGGATTTGGCCTATGGCTACACCTTC.

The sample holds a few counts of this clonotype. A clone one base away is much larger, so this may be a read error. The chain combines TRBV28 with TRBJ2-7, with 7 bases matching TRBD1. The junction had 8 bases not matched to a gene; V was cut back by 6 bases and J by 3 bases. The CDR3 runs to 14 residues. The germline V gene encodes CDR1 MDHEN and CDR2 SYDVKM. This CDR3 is CASSCRTGLYEQYF. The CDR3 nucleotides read TGTGCCAGCAGCTGCCGGACAGGTCTCTACGAGCAGTACTTC.